This TCR beta chain was recovered during a study of OX40 agonist ivuxolimab in advanced cancers. At the level of the study: Patients in dose escalation had liver, melanoma, kidney or head and neck cancers. Patients were roughly 83% male with ages roughly 20 to 90, mean 60.

This clone has just one count. The target antigen is unknown. Study-wide findings and caveats: More expanded clones were seen, on average, in CD8+ T cells than in CD4+.

Measured with immunoSEQ multiplex PCR; TCRdb has only the in-frame clones, and not every one. The sample lists 50,000 to 65,000 clones; roughly four fifths were seen once. The CDR3 consists of 14 residues. The V end lost 3 bases, the J end lost 2 bases, and 8 bases lay between the germline ends. Looked up from germline, CDR1 is WNHNN and CDR2 is SYGVQD (reference sequence). Patients with autoimmune history or systemic immunosuppression were excluded. The sequences come from CD4+ or CD8+ T cells sorted from blood, collected in a trial of the OX40 agonist ivuxolimab. This receptor was identified in an adult with an advanced solid tumor such as melanoma, head and neck, liver or kidney cancer. The V call is TRBV10-1, the J call TRBJ1-3; the D is unclear. The CDR3 DNA follows: TGCGCCAGCAGTGATAACAGCCCTGGAAACACCATATATTTT. Its protein is CASSDNSPGNTIYF.